This TCR beta chain was recovered during a study of regulatory T cells in long-lasting Graves disease. Time point given: newly diagnosed GD, antithyroid drugs for less than 3 months. RNA extracted from PBMCs served as the sequencing template. Through Arm-PCR of CDR3 regions and iRepertoire HTBI primers, TCR beta libraries were built. TCRdb redid the calling of the multiplex PCR reads with MiXCR, one entry per CDR3 protein. The sample shows about 540,000 distinct CDR3 sequences, 13% of them seen only once. The sample was also reused in another study, on T cells in Graves' hyperthyroidism and ophthalmopathy.

Sequencing was performed on peripheral blood mononuclear cells (PBMCs), taken at new diagnosis, from a patient treated with antithyroid drugs. The sequence was collected from a man aged 25-45 years with Graves disease.

CDR3 region: CSAQRDRATAANYGYTF. CDR3 bases: TGCAGTGCCCAACGGGACAGGGCTACGGCAGCTAACTATGGCTACACCTTC. This chain joins TRBV20-1 and TRBJ1-2; 9 bases match TRBD1. CDR3 length: 17 residues. Per germline, CDR1 DFQATT and CDR2 SNEGSKA (reference sequence). Germline trimming cut 6 bases from V and 0 bases from J; bases unmatched to any gene: 14.